This T cell receptor beta chain came from a study of T-cell reconstitution after alpha-beta-depleted transplantation in children. Germline V gene lookup returns CDR1 MDHEN and CDR2 SYDVKM. This CDR3 spans 17 amino acids. V was trimmed by 2 bases and J by 0 bases, leaving 11 bases between them. During its preparation, the TCRbeta library received unique molecular identifiers. One entry per CDR3 protein, called by TCRdb with MiXCR from the PCR reads. The sample consists of over 200,000 distinct CDR3 sequences, 9.5% to 13% of them appearing once. As concerns this clonotype: What it binds is unknown.

Study conclusions and caveats: Counts and diversity of T cells one year after transplant came mostly from newly produced T cells.

The V and J genes are TRBV28 and TRBJ2-6; either TRBD1 or TRBD2 may supply D (5 bases each). The sequence was collected from a child under two years old with acute myeloid leukemia, due to receive a stem cell transplant. The sequences come from PBMCs, collected before TCRalphabeta/CD19-depleted stem cell transplant. The CDR3 DNA reads as TGTGCCAGCAGTTTAAGGGACGGACTCTCTGGGGCCAACGTCCTGACTTTC. As protein: CASSLRDGLSGANVLTF.